This TCR beta chain emerged from a study of blood T cell repertoires in COVID-19. The germline V and J ends were trimmed by 4 bases and 6 bases, with 18 bases remaining between them. The germline V gene encodes CDR1 GTSNPN and CDR2 SVGIG (reference sequence). The CDR3 has 14 residues. Study processing details: Nucleated cell number was recorded as an estimate derived from reference gene primer amplification. Using immunoSEQ multiplex PCR, the repertoire was profiled, and TCRdb retains in-frame clones only, with some absent. V, J and clone size derive from that table, while D and trimming were established from the DNA sequence. The data show some 170,000 clones, with around 80% seen just once and about 8% held by the top ten.

The sequence was obtained from a woman between 70 and 85 years old with acute or convalescent COVID-19. The chain joins TRBV30 to TRBJ1-2; weak D call: TRBD1 (6 bases). The sequencing sample was made of peripheral blood. This chain's CDR3 is CAWTGYRAFDGYTF. In DNA, the CDR3 is TGTGCCTGGACAGGTTACAGGGCCTTTGATGGCTACACCTTC.